This T cell receptor beta chain was obtained from a study of CD4+ T cells in melanoma. Study-level points and caveats: Reportedly, melanoma neoantigen-specific CD4+ T cells showed varied differentiation states.

This clone occurred once. Antigen: not known. This table comes from immunoSEQ multiplex PCR, and its TCRdb copy is limited to in-frame clones, with some not included. The sample includes roughly 120,000 clones, about 92% of them seen just once. The V gene's germline CDR1 is MNHNS and CDR2 SASEGT. This CDR3 has 12 amino acids. The V and J ends lost 7 bases and 4 bases respectively, with 8 bases between them. The sequenced sample was peripheral blood. This sequence originates from a human donor with melanoma. V gene TRBV6-1 combines with J gene TRBJ1-3; D is undetermined. In nucleotides, the CDR3 is TGTGCCAGCAACTATCAAGGAAACACCATATATTTT. Protein product: CASNYQGNTIYF.